These T cell receptor beta chains were read from a single sample in a study of blood T cell repertoires in COVID-19. Some clones are missing from TCRdb's copy, which holds only in-frame ones; the method was immunoSEQ multiplex PCR. The data contain fewer than 250,000 clones, less than 85% of them singletons. Source material: PBMCs or T cells enriched from blood (not recorded which). All receptors come from a woman in her 30s who had recovered from COVID-19. Both conserved end residues are part of each CDR3. A D gene is named only where the DNA matches it firmly. Clone size is stated in some rows and not others, as once, few, many or a class when expanded.

v_call,clone_size,j_call,d_call,cdr3_aa,cdr3_nt
TRBV25-1,.,TRBJ2-3,.,CASSYTGGGTDTQYF,TGTGCCAGCAGTTACACAGGGGGGGGAACAGATACGCAGTATTTT
TRBV7-2,.,TRBJ2-5,TRBD1,CASRPRQGLGETQYF,TGTGCCAGCAGGCCCCGACAGGGGCTAGGGGAGACCCAGTACTTC
TRBV9,.,TRBJ2-7,TRBD2,CASSVEVAGLNEQYF,TGTGCCAGCAGCGTAGAGGTAGCGGGATTGAACGAGCAGTACTTC
TRBV5-1,.,TRBJ2-5,TRBD2,CASSLTGLAGQETQYF,TGCGCCAGCAGCTTGACCGGACTAGCGGGGCAAGAGACCCAGTACTTC
TRBV28,.,TRBJ2-5,TRBD2,CASSLSPTSGGRETQYF,TGTGCCAGCAGTTTGAGCCCCACTAGCGGGGGGCGAGAGACCCAGTACTTC
TRBV19,.,TRBJ2-7,TRBD2,CASSIPGTSGSEQYF,TGTGCCAGTAGTATACCCGGGACTAGCGGGAGCGAGCAGTACTTC
TRBV5-1,.,TRBJ2-5,.,CASSPDRAAETQYF,TGCGCCAGCAGCCCAGATAGAGCGGCAGAGACCCAGTACTTC
TRBV7-2,once,TRBJ1-6,.,CASSLALRQGKDSPLHF,TGTGCCAGCAGCTTAGCGTTGCGGCAGGGGAAGGATTCACCCCTCCACTTT
TRBV19,few,TRBJ1-2,TRBD1,CASSSHTISDRVDYGYTF,TGTGCCAGTAGTTCTCACACCATCTCAGACAGGGTGGACTATGGCTACACCTTC
TRBV19,once,TRBJ1-2,.,CASSIGGRQTNYGYTF,TGTGCCAGTAGTATTGGGGGCCGACAGACTAACTATGGCTACACCTTC